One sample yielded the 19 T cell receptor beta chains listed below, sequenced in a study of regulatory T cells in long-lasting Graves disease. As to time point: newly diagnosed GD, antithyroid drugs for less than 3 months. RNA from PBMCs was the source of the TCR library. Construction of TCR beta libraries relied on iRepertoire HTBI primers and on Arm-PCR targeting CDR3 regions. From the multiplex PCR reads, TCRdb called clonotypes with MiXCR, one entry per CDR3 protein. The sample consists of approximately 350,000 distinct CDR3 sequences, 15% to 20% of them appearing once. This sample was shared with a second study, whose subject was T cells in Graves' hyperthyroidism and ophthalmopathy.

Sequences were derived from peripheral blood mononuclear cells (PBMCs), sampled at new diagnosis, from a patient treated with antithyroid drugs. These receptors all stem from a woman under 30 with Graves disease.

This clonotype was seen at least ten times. This CDR3 reads CASRAGRNYEQYF. CDR3 sequence (DNA): TGCGCCAGCAGGGCTGGACGGAACTACGAGCAGTACTTC. The chain carries TRBV10-2 and TRBJ2-7, with no clear D. CDR1 is WSHSY, CDR2 SAAADI, per germline. The CDR3 extends over 13 amino acids. Between the trimmed V and J ends, which lost 6 bases and 3 bases, there was a span of 12 bases.

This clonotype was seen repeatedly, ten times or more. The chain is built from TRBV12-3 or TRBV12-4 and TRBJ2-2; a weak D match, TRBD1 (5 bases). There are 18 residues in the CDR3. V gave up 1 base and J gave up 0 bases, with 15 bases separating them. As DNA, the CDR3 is TGTGCCAGCAGTTTAGTCGGGCTTTGGACACCGAACACCGGGGAGCTGTTTTTT. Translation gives CASSLVGLWTPNTGELFF.

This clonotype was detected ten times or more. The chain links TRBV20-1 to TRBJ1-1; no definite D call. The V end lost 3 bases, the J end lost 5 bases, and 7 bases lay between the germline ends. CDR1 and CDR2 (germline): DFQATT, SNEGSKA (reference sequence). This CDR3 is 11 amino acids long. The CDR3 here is CSASIGTEAFF. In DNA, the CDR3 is TGCAGTGCTAGTATAGGGACTGAAGCTTTCTTT.

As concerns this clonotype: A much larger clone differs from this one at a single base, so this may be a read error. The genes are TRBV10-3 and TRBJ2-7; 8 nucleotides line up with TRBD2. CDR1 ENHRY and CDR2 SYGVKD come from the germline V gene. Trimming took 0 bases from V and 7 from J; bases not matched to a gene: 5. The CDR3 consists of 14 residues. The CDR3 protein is CAISESGTRGEQYF. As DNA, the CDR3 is TGTGCCATCAGTGAGTCTGGGACTAGAGGGGAGCAGTACTTC.

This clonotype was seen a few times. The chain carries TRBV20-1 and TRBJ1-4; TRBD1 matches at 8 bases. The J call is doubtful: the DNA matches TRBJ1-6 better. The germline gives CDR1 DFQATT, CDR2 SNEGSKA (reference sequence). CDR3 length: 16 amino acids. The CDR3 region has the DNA TGCAGTGCTAGGCTCGGGGGTCAGGGGGCGCGATCACCCCTCCACTTT. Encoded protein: CSARLGGQGARSPLHF.

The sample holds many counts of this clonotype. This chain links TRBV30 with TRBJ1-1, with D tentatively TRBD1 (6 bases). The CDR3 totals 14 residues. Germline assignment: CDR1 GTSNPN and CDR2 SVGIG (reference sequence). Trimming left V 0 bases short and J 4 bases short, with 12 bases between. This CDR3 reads CAWSVRGTPTEAFF. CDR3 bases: TGTGCCTGGAGTGTGAGGGGGACACCCACTGAAGCTTTCTTT.

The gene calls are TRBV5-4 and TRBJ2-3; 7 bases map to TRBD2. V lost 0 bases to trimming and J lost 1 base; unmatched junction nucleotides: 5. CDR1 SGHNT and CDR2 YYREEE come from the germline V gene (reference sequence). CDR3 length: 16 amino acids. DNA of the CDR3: TGTGCCAGCAGCTTGGGGGGGGGAGCCGGCACAGATACGCAGTATTTT. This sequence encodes CASSLGGGAGTDTQYF.

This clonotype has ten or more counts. CDR3: CSATGGTDTQYF. CDR3 sequence (DNA): TGCAGTGCTACGGGAGGCACAGATACGCAGTATTTT. V and J are TRBV20-1 and TRBJ2-3, with D perhaps TRBD2 (6 bases). V was trimmed by 4 bases and J by 1 base, leaving 6 bases between them. The CDR3 sequence is 12 residues long. CDR1 and CDR2 (germline): DFQATT, SNEGSKA (reference sequence).

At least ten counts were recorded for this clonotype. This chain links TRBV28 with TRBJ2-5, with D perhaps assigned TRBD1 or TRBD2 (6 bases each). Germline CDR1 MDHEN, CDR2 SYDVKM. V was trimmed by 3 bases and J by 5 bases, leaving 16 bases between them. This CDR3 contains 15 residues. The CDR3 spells CASSFNNRGRETQYF. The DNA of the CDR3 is TGTGCCAGCAGTTTCAACAACCGGGGGCGGGAGACCCAGTACTTC.

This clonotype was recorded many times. The CDR3 DNA follows: TGTGCCAGCAGCTTTAAGGTTTCCGAGCAGTACTTC. Translating it yields CASSFKVSEQYF. The chain combines TRBV7-9 with TRBJ2-7; D not resolved. V lost 3 bases to trimming and J lost 6 bases, with 9 bases between them. This CDR3 has 12 amino acids. Per germline, CDR1 SEHNR and CDR2 FQNEAQ (reference sequence).

In nucleotides, the CDR3 is TGTGCCAGCCGAGTGCCGGGACAGGGGGCCTACAATGAGCAGTTCTTC. It translates to CASRVPGQGAYNEQFF. The rearrangement links TRBV6-1 to TRBJ2-1; 11 bases align to TRBD1. The junction had 8 bases not matched to a gene; V was cut back by 8 bases and J by 2 bases. Germline V gene sequence: CDR1 MNHNS, CDR2 SASEGT. CDR3 length: 16 residues.

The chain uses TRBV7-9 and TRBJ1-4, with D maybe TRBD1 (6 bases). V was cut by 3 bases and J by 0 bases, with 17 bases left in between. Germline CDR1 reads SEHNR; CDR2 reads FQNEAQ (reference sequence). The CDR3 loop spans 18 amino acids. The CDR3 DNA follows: TGTGCCAGCAGCTTCAGACAGGCGCATATTGCAACTAATGAAAAACTGTTTTTT. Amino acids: CASSFRQAHIATNEKLFF. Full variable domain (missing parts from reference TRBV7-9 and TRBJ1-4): DTGVSQNPRHKITKRGQNVTFRCDPISEHNRLYWYRQTLGQGPEFLTYFQNEAQLEKSRLLSDRFSAERPKGSFSTLEIQRTEQGDSAMYLCASSFRQAHIATNEKLFFGSGTQLSVL.

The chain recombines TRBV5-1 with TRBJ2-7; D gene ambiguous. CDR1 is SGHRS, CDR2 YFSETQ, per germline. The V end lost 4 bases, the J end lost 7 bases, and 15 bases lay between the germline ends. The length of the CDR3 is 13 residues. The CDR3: CASSSQDWREQYF. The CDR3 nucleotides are TGCGCCAGCAGCAGCCAAGACTGGCGGGAGCAGTACTTC.

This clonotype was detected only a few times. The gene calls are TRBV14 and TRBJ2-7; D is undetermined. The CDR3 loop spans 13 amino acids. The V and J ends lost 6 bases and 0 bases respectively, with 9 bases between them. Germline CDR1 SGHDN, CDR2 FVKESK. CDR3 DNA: TGTGCCAGCAGAAGTAGTGTCTCCTACGAGCAGTACTTC. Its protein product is CASRSSVSYEQYF.

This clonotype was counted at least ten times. The CDR3 is CASTTSPGNYGYTF. CDR3 nucleotides: TGTGCCAGCACCACCAGCCCGGGGAACTATGGCTACACCTTC. The chain uses TRBV6-1 and TRBJ1-2; D is undetermined. V was shortened by 7 bases and J by 2 bases, with 14 bases between the two germline ends. There are 14 residues in the CDR3. Germline V gene sequence: CDR1 MNHNS, CDR2 SASEGT.

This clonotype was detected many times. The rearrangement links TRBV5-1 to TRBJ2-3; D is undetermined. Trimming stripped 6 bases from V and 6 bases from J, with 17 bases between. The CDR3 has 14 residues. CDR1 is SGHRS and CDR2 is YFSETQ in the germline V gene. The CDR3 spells CASTFGTNLDTQYF. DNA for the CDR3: TGCGCCAGCACTTTTGGTACTAACCTCGATACGCAGTATTTT.

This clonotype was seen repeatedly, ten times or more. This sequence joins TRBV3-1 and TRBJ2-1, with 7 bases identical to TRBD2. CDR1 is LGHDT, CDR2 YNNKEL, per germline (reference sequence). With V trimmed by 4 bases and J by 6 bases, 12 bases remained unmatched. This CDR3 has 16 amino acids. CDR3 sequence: CASSPSGTMALNEQFF. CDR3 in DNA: TGTGCCAGCAGCCCAAGCGGGACGATGGCCCTCAATGAGCAGTTCTTC.

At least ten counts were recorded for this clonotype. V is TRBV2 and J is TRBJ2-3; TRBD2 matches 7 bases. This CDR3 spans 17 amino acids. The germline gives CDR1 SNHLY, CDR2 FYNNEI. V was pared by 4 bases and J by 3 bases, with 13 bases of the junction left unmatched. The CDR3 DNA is TGTGCCAGCAGTGGGGAGGGTAAGGGATTTCCTACAGATACGCAGTATTTT. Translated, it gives CASSGEGKGFPTDTQYF.

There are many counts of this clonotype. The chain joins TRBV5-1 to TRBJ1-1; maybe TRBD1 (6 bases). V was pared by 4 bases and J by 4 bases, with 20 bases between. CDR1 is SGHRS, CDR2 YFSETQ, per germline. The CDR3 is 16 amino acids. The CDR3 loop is CASSPLLQGGGTEAFF. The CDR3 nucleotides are TGCGCCAGCAGCCCACTCTTACAGGGTGGGGGCACTGAAGCTTTCTTT.